These 4 T cell receptor beta chains were sequenced from one sample in a study of CD8 T cells in Susac syndrome. RNA amounts of about 0.45 to 1 ug underwent reverse transcription with random hexamers. MiXCR, applied by TCRdb to the immunoSEQ multiplex PCR reads, yields one record per CDR3 protein. The table records 200,000 to 300,000 distinct CDR3 sequences, about 93% of them present only once. Material: CD4+ T cells from PBMCs. All receptors derive from a human donor with multiple sclerosis.

This rearrangement joins TRBV30 to TRBJ1-5, with D uncertain. CDR1 is GTSNPN, CDR2 SVGIG, per germline (reference sequence). Trimming removed 2 bases at V and 3 bases at J, with 11 bases between. This CDR3 has 14 residues. CDR3 loop: CAWSTAPYNQPQHF. CDR3 in DNA: TGTGCCTGGAGTACAGCGCCTTACAATCAGCCCCAGCATTTT.

The chain is built from TRBV19 and TRBJ2-3, with 7 positions matching TRBD1. The CDR3 runs to 14 residues. The J segment lost 6 bases and the V segment lost 0 bases, leaving 3 bases of the junction unmatched. Germline V gives CDR1 LNHDA, CDR2 SQIVND (reference sequence). CDR3 bases: TGTGCCAGTAGTATAGACGCCAGGGGGGATACGCAGTATTTT. This encodes CASSIDARGDTQYF.

V is TRBV28 and J is TRBJ1-1, with D possibly TRBD1 on 6 matching bases. The CDR3 spans 14 residues. CDR1 is MDHEN, CDR2 SYDVKM, per germline. The V end was cut by 6 bases, the J end by 5 bases, with 16 bases between. CDR3 sequence (DNA): TGTGCCAGCAGCCCTCCTCACAGGGATACTGAAGCTTTCTTT. Translated: CASSPPHRDTEAFF.

V and J are TRBV19 and TRBJ1-2; D is undetermined. The germline CDR1 and CDR2 sequences are LNHDA and SQIVND (reference sequence). This CDR3 comprises 16 residues. Trimming pared 3 bases from V and 1 base from J, leaving 15 bases between. CDR3 in amino acids: CASSMQANTINYGYTF. The CDR3 nucleotides are TGTGCCAGTAGTATGCAGGCCAATACTATTAACTATGGCTACACCTTC.